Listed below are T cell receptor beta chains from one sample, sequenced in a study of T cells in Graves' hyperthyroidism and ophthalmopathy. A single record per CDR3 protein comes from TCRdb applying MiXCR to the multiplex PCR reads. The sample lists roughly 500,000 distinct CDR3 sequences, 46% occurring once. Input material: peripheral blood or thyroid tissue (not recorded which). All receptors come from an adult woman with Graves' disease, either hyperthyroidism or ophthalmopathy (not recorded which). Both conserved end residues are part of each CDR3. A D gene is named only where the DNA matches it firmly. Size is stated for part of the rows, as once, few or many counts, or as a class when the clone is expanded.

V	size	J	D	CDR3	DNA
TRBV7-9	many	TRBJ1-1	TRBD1	CAINDRAAEAFF	TGTGCCATCAACGACAGGGCCGCTGAAGCTTTCTTT
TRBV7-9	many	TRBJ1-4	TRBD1	CASSAQGGMTEKLFF	TGTGCCAGCAGTGCCCAGGGGGGGATGACTGAAAAACTGTTTTTT
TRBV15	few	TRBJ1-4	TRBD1	CATSDLRGRREKLFF	TGTGCCACCAGCGACCTCAGGGGGCGACGTGAAAAACTGTTTTTT
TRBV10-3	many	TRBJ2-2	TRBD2	CATGLAENTGELFF	TGTGCCACGGGACTAGCGGAGAACACCGGGGAGCTGTTTTTT
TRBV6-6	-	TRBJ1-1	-	CASSYGVTEAFF	TGTGCCAGCAGTTACGGGGTCACTGAAGCTTTCTTT
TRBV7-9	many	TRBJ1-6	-	CASSLGEGYSPLHF	TGTGCCAGCAGCTTAGGCGAGGGGTATTCACCCCTCCACTTT
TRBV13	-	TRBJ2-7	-	CAGYSGQDIPNEQYF	TGTGCCGGCTACTCGGGGCAGGATATACCCAACGAGCAGTACTTC
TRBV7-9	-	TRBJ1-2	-	CASSPNVGGGGYTF	TGTGCCAGCAGCCCCAACGTAGGGGGTGGAGGCTACACCTTC
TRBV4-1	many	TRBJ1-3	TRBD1	CASSQDGTAGNTIYF	TGCGCCAGCAGCCAGGACGGGACAGCTGGAAACACCATATATTTT
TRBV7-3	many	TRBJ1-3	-	CASSPKTPRVSGNTIYF	TGTGCCAGCAGCCCTAAGACCCCCCGGGTCTCTGGAAACACCATATATTTT
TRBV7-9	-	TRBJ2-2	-	CANLRGGELFF	TGTGCCAACCTCAGGGGTGGGGAGCTGTTTTTT
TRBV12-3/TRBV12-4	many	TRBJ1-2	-	CASRGVMGYGYTF	TGTGCCAGCAGGGGGGTTATGGGCTATGGCTACACCTTC
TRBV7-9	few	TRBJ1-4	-	CASSPPSGEEKLFF	TGTGCCAGCAGCCCCCCTTCGGGGGAGGAAAAACTGTTTTTT
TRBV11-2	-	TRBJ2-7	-	CASSSRLTYEQYF	TGTGCCAGCAGCTCGAGATTAACCTACGAGCAGTACTTC
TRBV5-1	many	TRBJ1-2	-	CASSLELGRLNYGYTF	TGCGCCAGCAGCTTGGAATTGGGTCGTCTTAACTATGGCTACACCTTC
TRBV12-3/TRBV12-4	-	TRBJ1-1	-	CASRPGTEAFF	TGTGCCAGCCGACCGGGCACTGAAGCTTTCTTT
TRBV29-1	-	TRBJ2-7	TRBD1	CSVYGTGNEQYF	TGCAGCGTTTACGGGACAGGGAACGAGCAGTACTTC
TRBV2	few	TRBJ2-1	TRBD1	CASSGRQGAGEQFF	TGTGCCAGCAGTGGGCGACAGGGGGCGGGTGAGCAGTTCTTC
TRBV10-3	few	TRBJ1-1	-	CAISDGPGYTEAFF	TGTGCCATCAGTGACGGTCCAGGTTACACTGAAGCTTTCTTT
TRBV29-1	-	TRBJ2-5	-	CSVDITIQETQYF	TGCAGCGTGGACATTACAATTCAAGAGACCCAGTACTTC
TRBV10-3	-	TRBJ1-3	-	CAIKGQTEPGNTIYF	TGTGCCATCAAGGGCCAGACAGAACCCGGAAACACCATATATTTT
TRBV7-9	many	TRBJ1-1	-	CASSSETFNTEAFF	TGTGCCAGCAGCTCAGAAACTTTTAACACTGAAGCTTTCTTT
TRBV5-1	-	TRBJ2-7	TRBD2	CASKLAGTYEQYF	TGCGCCAGCAAGCTAGCGGGTACCTACGAGCAGTACTTC
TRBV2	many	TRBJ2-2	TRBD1	CASSATGVDGELFF	TGTGCCAGCAGTGCGACAGGGGTGGACGGGGAGCTGTTTTTT
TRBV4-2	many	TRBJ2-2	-	CASSQDPGTGELFF	TGTGCCAGCAGCCAAGATCCGGGAACCGGGGAGCTGTTTTTT
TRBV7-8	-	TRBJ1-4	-	CASSARHEPNEKLFF	TGTGCCAGCAGCGCGCGACACGAACCTAATGAAAAACTGTTTTTT
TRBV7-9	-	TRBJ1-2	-	CASSSIGLAGYTF	TGTGCCAGCAGTTCCATTGGGCTAGCGGGCTACACCTTC
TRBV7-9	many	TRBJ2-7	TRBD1	CASSLRLGPTPGQGDEQYF	TGTGCCAGCAGCTTAAGGTTAGGGCCCACCCCGGGACAGGGAGACGAGCAGTACTTC
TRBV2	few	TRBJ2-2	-	CASSEGGTGELFF	TGTGCCAGCAGTGAAGGTGGCACCGGGGAGCTGTTTTTT
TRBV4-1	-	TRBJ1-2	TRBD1	CASSQYRGRDYGYTF	TGCGCCAGCAGCCAATACAGGGGACGGGACTATGGCTACACCTTC
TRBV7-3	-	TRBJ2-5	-	CASSPVGGPQETQYF	TGCGCCAGCAGCCCCGTGGGGGGACCCCAAGAGACCCAGTACTTC
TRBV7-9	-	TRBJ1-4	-	CASSHPWGAENTEKLFF	TGTGCCAGCAGTCATCCGTGGGGCGCGGAGAACACTGAAAAACTGTTTTTT
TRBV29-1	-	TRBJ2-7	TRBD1	CSSDRGPSYEQYF	TGCAGCAGTGACAGGGGGCCCTCCTACGAGCAGTACTTC
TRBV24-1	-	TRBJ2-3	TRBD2	CATSVLAGDTDTQYF	TGTGCCACCAGTGTCCTAGCGGGAGATACAGATACGCAGTATTTT
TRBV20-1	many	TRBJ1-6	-	CSARGQGNSPLHF	TGCAGTGCTAGAGGGCAGGGTAATTCACCCCTCCACTTT
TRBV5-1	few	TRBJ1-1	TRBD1	CASSLGQGIAEAFF	TGCGCCAGCAGCTTGGGACAGGGGATCGCTGAAGCTTTCTTT
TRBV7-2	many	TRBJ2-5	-	CASSYSLDETQYF	TGTGCCAGCAGCTACTCGCTGGACGAGACCCAGTACTTC
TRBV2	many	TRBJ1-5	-	CASSGEDQPQHF	TGTGCCAGCAGCGGGGAGGACCAGCCCCAGCATTTT
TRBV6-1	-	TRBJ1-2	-	CASSDRQSFYGYTF	TGTGCCAGCAGTGATAGACAGTCCTTCTATGGCTACACCTTC
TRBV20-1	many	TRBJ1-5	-	CSARDTGSNQPQHF	TGCAGTGCTAGAGACACAGGAAGCAATCAGCCCCAGCATTTT
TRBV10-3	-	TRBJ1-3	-	CAISGGLLSGNTIYF	TGTGCCATCAGTGGGGGGCTACTTTCTGGAAACACCATATATTTT
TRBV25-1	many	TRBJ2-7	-	CASSRNYEQYF	TGTGCCAGCAGTAGGAACTACGAGCAGTACTTC
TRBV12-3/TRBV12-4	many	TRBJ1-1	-	CASSFWVTRGHTEAFF	TGTGCCAGCAGTTTTTGGGTCACCAGAGGGCACACTGAAGCTTTCTTT
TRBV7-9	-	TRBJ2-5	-	CASRRTDEETQYF	TGTGCCAGCAGGCGGACAGATGAAGAGACCCAGTACTTC
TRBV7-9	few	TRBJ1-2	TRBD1	CASSLPTGRTYGYTF	TGTGCCAGCAGCTTGCCGACAGGGCGGACCTATGGCTACACCTTC
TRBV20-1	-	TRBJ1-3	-	CSARAWGSSGNTIYF	TGCAGTGCTAGGGCCTGGGGCAGCTCTGGAAACACCATATATTTT